This T cell receptor beta chain was obtained from a study of shared clonotypes between healthy human individuals. Germline CDR1 and CDR2: KGHSH and LQKENI. The CDR3 totals 15 residues. V trimming: 3 bases; J trimming: 2 bases; junction bases outside the gene matches: 3. The repertoire was sequenced with immunoSEQ multiplex PCR; TCRdb's copy has only in-frame clones and lacks some. The table shows about 560,000 clones, with roughly 79% occurring only once. The material sequenced was PBMCs. This sequence was found in a woman aged 40-49 years in good health. Some clones in this sample may be carry-over from other donors' samples. The rearrangement uses TRBV18 and TRBJ2-3, with 9 bases identical to TRBD2. Written as DNA, the CDR3 is TGTGCCAGCTCACCTCGACTAGCGGTCACAGATACGCAGTATTTT. It translates to CASSPRLAVTDTQYF.